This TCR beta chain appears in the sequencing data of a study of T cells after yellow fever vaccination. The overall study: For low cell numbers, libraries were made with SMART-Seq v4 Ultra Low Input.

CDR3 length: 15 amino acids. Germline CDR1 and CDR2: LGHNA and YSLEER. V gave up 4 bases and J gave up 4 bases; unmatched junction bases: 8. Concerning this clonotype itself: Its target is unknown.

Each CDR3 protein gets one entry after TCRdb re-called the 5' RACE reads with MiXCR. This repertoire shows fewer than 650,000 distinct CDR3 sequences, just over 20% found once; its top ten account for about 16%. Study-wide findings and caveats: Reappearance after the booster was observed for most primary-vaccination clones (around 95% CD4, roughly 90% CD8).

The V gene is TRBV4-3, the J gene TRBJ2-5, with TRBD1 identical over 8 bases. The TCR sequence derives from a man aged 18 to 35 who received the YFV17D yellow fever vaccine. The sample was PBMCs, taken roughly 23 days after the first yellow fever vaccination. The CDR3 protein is CASSPRQGMGETQYF. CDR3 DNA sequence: TGCGCCAGCAGCCCGAGACAGGGGATGGGAGAGACCCAGTACTTC.